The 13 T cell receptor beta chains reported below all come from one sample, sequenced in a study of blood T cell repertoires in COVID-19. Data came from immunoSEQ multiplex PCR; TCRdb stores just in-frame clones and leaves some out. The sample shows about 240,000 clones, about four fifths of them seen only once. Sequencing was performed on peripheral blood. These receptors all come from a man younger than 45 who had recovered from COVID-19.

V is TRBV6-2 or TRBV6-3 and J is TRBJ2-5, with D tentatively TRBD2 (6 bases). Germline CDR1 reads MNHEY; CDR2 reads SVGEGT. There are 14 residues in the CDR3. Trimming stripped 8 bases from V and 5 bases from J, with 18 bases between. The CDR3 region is CASRPLGGSETQYF. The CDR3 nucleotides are TGTGCCAGCCGCCCTTTGGGGGGATCGGAGACCCAGTACTTC.

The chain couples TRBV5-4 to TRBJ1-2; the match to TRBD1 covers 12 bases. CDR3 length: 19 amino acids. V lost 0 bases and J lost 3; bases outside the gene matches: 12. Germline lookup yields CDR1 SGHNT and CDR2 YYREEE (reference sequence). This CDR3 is CASSLAGGTGGLAYYGYTF. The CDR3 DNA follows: TGTGCCAGCAGCTTGGCCGGCGGGACAGGGGGCCTTGCATACTATGGCTACACCTTC.

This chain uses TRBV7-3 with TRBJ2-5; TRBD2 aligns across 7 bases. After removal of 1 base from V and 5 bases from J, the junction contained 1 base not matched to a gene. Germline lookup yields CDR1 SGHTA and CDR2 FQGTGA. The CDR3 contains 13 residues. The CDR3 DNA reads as TGTGCCAGCAGCTTAATGGGAGGGGAGACCCAGTACTTC. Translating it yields CASSLMGGETQYF.

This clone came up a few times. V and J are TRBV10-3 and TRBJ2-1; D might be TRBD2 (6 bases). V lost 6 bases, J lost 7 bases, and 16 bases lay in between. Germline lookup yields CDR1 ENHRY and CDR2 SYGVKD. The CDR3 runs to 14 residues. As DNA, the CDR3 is TGTGCCATCAGGGGGGACTCTAATTCGAATGAGCAGTTCTTC. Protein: CAIRGDSNSNEQFF.

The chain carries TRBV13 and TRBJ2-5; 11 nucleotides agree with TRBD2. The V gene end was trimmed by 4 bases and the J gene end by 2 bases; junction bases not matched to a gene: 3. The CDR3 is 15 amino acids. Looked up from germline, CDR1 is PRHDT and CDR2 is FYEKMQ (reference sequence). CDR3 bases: TGTGCCAGCAGCTGGACTAGCGGGTTACAAGAGACCCAGTACTTC. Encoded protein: CASSWTSGLQETQYF.

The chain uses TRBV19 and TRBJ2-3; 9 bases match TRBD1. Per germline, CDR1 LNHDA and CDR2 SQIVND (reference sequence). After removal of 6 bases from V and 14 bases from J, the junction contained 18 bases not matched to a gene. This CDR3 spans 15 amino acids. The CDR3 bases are TGTGCCAGTAGCCGACAGGGGGACTTCTTCCGATGGCCGTATTTT. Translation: CASSRQGDFFRWPYF.

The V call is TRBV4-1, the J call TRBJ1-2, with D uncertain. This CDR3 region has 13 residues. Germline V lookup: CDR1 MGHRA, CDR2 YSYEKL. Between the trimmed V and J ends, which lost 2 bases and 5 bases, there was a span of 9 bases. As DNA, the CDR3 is TGCGCCAGCAGCCAAAGGGAGGAGTATGGCTACACCTTC. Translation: CASSQREEYGYTF.

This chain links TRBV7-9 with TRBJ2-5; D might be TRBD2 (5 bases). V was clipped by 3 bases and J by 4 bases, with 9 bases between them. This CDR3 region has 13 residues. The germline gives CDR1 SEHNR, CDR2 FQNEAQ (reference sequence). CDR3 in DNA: TGTGCCAGCAGCTTCAGAGGGTTAGAGACCCAGTACTTC. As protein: CASSFRGLETQYF.

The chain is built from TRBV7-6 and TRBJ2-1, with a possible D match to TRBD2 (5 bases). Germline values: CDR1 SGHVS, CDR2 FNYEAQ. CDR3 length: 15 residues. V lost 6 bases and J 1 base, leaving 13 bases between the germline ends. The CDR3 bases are TGTGCCAGCAGTTTTAGGGAGCAGTCCTACAATGAGCAGTTCTTC. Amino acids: CASSFREQSYNEQFF.

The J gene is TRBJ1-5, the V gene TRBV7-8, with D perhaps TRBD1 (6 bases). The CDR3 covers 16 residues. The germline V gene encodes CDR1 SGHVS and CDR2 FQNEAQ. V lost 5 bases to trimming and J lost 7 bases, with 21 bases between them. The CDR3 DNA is TGTGCCAGCAGCGGCGTCATCGGGGGGGCCATGCAGCCCCAGCATTTT. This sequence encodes CASSGVIGGAMQPQHF.

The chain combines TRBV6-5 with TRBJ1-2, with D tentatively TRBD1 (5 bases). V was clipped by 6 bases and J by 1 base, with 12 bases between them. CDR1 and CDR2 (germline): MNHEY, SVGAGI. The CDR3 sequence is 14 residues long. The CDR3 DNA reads TGTGCCAGCAGCTCCCTGACAGTTAACTATGGCTACACCTTC. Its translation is CASSSLTVNYGYTF.

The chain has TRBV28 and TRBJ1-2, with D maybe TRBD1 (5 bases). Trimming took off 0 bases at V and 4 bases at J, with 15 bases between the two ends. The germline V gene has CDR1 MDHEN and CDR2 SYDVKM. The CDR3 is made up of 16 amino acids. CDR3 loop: CASSLWNRIPLYGYTF. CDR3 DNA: TGTGCCAGCAGTTTATGGAACAGGATCCCGCTCTATGGCTACACCTTC.

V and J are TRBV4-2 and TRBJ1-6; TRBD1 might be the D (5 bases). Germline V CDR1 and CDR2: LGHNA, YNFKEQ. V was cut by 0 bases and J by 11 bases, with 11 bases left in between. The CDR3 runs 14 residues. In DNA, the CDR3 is TGTGCCAGCAGCCAAGATCGTTTAGGGGCACCCCTCCACTTT. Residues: CASSQDRLGAPLHF.